A selection of T cell receptor beta chains follows, all from one sample in a study of T cell repertoires in cytomegalovirus infection. Each CDR3 protein is one row after TCRdb ran MiXCR on the reads. The table records fewer than 350,000 distinct CDR3 sequences, over 7.5% of them present only once. The sample comprised PBMCs. All receptors derive from a human donor in good health (CMV status not recorded). Some clones in this sample may be carry-over from other donors' samples. CDR3s include the opening cysteine and the closing phenylalanine or tryptophan. The D gene is left open where the match is weak. Where a row states a size, it is once, few, many or the class of an expanded clone; other rows omit it.

- | TRBJ2-7 | TRBV24-1 | - | TGTGCCACCAGTGAACCCCGGCCGGGTGGGGAGCAGTACTTC | CATSEPRPGGEQYF
few | TRBJ2-5 | TRBV18 | TRBD2 | TGTGCCAGCTCACTAGCTAGCGGTCACCAAGAGACCCAGTACTTC | CASSLASGHQETQYF
many | TRBJ2-7 | TRBV11-2 | - | TGTGCCAGCAGCTCCGGGACCGCCAACGAGCAGTACTTC | CASSSGTANEQYF
many | TRBJ2-3 | TRBV7-9 | TRBD2 | TGTGCCAGCAGCTTAATAGCGGGAAGCATAACAGATACGCAGTATTTT | CASSLIAGSITDTQYF
- | TRBJ2-7 | TRBV11-2 | - | TGTGCCAGCAGAAGACAGCTGAGCTCCTACGAGCAGTACTTC | CASRRQLSSYEQYF
- | TRBJ2-1 | TRBV2 | TRBD2 | TGTGCCAGCAGTGGGGGGGGTAGAGAGCAGTTCTTC | CASSGGGREQFF
many | TRBJ2-1 | TRBV5-6 | - | TGTGCCAGCAGCTTAATGCAATCCGGGGACTTCTACAATGAGCAGTTCTTC | CASSLMQSGDFYNEQFF
many | TRBJ2-1 | TRBV7-2 | - | TGTGCCAGCAGCTTAGGGCGGGGGAGAGGGGGTGATGAGCAGTTCTTC | CASSLGRGRGGDEQFF
once | TRBJ1-1 | TRBV12-3/TRBV12-4 | TRBD1 | TGTGCCAGCAGTCCCCTAGGGACAGGGGGCGCGGGGACTGAAGCTTTCTTT | CASSPLGTGGAGTEAFF
many | TRBJ1-4 | TRBV7-2 | - | TGTGCCAGCAGCCCCTTCGGCCCGTCAGGATCCAATGAAAAACTGTTTTTT | CASSPFGPSGSNEKLFF
- | TRBJ1-2 | TRBV12-3/TRBV12-4 | - | TGTGCCAGCAGTTTAAGAGGGGATGGCTACACCTTC | CASSLRGDGYTF
many | TRBJ1-2 | TRBV7-2 | TRBD1 | TGTGCCAGCAGCTTAGAAACAGGGGTTACCTACTATGGCTACACCTTC | CASSLETGVTYYGYTF
many | TRBJ2-3 | TRBV7-2 | - | TGTGCCAGCAGCTTAGTCGTAGCGAGCACAGATACGCAGTATTTT | CASSLVVASTDTQYF
few | TRBJ2-5 | TRBV7-4 | - | TGTGCCAGCAGCCAAGTGGGCGGGATGAACCAAGAGACCCAGTACTTC | CASSQVGGMNQETQYF
many | TRBJ2-7 | TRBV7-2 | - | TGTGCCAGCAGCTTATCAGGGCTCTACGAGCAGTACTTC | CASSLSGLYEQYF
- | TRBJ2-2 | TRBV28 | TRBD1 | TGTGCCAGCTCATCCGGGACAGTTGGAAACACCGGGGAGCTGTTTTTT | CASSSGTVGNTGELFF
- | TRBJ2-3 | TRBV10-3 | - | TGTGCCATCAGTGGGTCACCAGATACGCAGTATTTT | CAISGSPDTQYF
- | TRBJ2-7 | TRBV28 | TRBD1 | TGTGCCAGCAGAAAGGCCGGGACAGGGCCCTACGAGCAGTACTTC | CASRKAGTGPYEQYF